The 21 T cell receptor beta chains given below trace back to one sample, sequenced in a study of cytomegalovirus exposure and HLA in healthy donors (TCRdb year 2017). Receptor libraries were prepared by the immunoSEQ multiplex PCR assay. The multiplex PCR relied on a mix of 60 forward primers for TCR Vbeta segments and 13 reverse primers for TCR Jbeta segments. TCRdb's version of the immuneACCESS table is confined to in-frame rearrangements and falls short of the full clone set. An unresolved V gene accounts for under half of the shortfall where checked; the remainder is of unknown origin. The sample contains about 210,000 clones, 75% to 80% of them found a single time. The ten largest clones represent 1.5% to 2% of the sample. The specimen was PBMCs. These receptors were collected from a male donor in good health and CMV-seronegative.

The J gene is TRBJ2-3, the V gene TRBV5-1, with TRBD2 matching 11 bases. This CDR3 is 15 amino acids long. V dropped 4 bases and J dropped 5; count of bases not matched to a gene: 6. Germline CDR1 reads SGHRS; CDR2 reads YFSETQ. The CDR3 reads CASSLRLAGLDTQYF. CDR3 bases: TGCGCCAGCAGCCTCCGACTAGCGGGGTTAGATACGCAGTATTTT.

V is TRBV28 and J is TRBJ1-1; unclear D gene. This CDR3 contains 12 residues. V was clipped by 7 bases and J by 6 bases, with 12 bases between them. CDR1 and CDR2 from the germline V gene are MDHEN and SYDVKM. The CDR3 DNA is TGTGCCAGCAAGACGGCGAGCGCTGAAGCTTTCTTT. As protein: CASKTASAEAFF.

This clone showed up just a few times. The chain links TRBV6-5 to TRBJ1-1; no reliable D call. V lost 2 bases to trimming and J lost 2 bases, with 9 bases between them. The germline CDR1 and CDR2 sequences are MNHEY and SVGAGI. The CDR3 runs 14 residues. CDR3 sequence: CASSYREGNTEAFF. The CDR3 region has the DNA TGTGCCAGCAGTTACAGGGAGGGAAACACTGAAGCTTTCTTT.

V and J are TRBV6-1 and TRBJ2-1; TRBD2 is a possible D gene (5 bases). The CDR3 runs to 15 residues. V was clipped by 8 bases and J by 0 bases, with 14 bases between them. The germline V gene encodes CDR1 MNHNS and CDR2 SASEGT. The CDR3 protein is CASCRTPSSYNEQFF. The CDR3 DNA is TGTGCCAGCTGCCGGACTCCCAGCTCCTACAATGAGCAGTTCTTC.

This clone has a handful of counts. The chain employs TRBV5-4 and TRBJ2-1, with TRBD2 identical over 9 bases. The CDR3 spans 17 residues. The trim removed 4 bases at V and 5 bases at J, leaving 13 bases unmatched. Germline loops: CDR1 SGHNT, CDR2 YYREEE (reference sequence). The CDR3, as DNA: TGTGCCAGCAGCCGCGGATTGGCGGGGGGGCCCCACAATGAGCAGTTCTTC. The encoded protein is CASSRGLAGGPHNEQFF. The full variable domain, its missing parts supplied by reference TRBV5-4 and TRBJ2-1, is ETGVTQSPTHLIKTRGQQVTLRCSSQSGHNTVSWYQQALGQGPQFIFQYYREEENGRGNFPPRFSGLQFPNYSSELNVNALELDDSALYLCASSRGLAGGPHNEQFFGPGTRLTVL.

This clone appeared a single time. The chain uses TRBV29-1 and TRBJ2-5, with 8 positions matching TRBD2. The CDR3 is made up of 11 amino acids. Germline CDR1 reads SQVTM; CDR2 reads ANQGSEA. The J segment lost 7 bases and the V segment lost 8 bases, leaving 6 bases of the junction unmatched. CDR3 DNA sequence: TGCAGCTCGTGGGCGGGAGGGACCCAGTACTTC. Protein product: CSSWAGGTQYF.

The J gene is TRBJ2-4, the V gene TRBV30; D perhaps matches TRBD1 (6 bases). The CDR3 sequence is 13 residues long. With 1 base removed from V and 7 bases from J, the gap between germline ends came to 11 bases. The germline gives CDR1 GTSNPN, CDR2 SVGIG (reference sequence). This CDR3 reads CAWSDRVVNIQYF. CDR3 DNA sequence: TGTGCCTGGAGTGACAGGGTCGTGAACATTCAGTACTTC.

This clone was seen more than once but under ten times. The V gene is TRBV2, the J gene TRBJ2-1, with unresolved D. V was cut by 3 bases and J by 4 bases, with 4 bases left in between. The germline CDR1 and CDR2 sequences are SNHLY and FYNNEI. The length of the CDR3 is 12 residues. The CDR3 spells CASSDSYNEQFF. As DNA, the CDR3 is TGTGCCAGCAGTGACAGTTACAATGAGCAGTTCTTC.

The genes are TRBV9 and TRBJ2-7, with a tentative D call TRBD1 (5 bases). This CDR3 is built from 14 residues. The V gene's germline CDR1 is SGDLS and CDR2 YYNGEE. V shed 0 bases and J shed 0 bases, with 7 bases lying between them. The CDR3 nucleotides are TGTGCCAGCAGCGTAGGACAGAGCTCCTACGAGCAGTACTTC. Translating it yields CASSVGQSSYEQYF.

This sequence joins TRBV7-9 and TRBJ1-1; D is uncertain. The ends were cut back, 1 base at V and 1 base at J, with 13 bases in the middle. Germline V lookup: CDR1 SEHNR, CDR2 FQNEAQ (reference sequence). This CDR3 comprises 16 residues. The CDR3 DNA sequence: TGTGCCAGCAGCTTAGGGGAGGGTAGACAGAACACTGAAGCTTTCTTT. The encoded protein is CASSLGEGRQNTEAFF.

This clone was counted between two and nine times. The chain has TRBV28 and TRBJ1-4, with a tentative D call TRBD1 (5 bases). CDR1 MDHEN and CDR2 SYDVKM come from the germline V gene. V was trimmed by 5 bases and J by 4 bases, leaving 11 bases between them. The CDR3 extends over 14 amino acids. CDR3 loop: CASSNPTVNEKLFF. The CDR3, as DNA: TGTGCCAGCAGTAACCCGACAGTTAATGAAAAACTGTTTTTT.

CDR3 nucleotide sequence: TGTGCCAGCAGCTTGAGATCAGGGAGGAATTCACCCCTCCACTTT. Translation gives CASSLRSGRNSPLHF. The rearrangement joins TRBV5-6 to TRBJ1-6; the D gene is possibly TRBD1 (5 bases). Per germline, CDR1 SGHDT and CDR2 YYEEEE. V lost 1 base and J lost 7, with 12 bases in between. The CDR3 is 15 residues long.

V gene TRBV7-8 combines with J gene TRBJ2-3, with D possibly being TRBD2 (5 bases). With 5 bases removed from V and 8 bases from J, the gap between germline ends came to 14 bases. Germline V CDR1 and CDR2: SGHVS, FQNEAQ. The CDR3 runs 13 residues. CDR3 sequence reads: CASSQRDGVTQYF. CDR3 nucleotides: TGTGCCAGCAGCCAGAGAGACGGGGTTACGCAGTATTTT.

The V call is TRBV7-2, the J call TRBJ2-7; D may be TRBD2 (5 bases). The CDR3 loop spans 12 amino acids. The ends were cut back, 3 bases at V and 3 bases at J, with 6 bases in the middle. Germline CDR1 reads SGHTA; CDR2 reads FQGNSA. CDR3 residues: CASSFTSYEQYF. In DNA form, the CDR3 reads TGTGCCAGCAGCTTCACTAGCTACGAGCAGTACTTC.

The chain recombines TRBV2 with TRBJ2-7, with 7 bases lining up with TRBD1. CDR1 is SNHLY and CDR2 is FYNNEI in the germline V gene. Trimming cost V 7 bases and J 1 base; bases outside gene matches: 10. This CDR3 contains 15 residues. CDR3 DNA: TGTGCCAGCATTATTAACCGGGACAGTTCCTACGAGCAGTACTTC. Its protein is CASIINRDSSYEQYF.

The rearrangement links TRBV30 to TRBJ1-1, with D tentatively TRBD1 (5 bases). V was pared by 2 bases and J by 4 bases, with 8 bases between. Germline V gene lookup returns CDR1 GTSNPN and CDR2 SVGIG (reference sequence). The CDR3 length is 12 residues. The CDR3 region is CAWSRGGTEAFF. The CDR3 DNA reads TGTGCCTGGAGTCGGGGGGGCACTGAAGCTTTCTTT.

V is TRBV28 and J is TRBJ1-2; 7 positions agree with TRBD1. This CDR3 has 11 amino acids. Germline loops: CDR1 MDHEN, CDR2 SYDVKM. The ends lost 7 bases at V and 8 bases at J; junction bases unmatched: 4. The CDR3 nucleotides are TGTGCCAGCAAGGGGGCTGAGGGCTACACCTTC. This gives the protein CASKGAEGYTF.

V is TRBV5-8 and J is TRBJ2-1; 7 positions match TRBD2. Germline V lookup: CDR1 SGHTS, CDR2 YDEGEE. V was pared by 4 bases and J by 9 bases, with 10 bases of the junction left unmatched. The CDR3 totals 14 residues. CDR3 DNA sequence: TGTGCCAGCAGCCACCGGGACTACATTCTTGAGCAGTTCTTC. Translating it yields CASSHRDYILEQFF.

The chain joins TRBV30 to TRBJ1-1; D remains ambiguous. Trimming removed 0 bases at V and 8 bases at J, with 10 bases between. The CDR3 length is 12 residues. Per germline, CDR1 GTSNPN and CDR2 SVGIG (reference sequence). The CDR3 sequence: CAWSVIQTEAFF. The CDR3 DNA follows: TGTGCCTGGAGTGTAATCCAAACAGAAGCTTTCTTT.

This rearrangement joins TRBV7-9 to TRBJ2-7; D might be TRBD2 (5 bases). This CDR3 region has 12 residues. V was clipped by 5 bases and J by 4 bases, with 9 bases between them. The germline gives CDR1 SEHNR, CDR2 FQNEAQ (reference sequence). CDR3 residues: CASSQRAYEQYF. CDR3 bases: TGTGCCAGCAGCCAGAGGGCATACGAGCAGTACTTC.

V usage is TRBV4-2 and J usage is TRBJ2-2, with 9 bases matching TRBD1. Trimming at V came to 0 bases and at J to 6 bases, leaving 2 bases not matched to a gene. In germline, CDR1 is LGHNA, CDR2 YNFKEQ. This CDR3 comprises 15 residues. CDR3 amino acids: CASSQERDRAGELFF. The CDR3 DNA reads TGTGCCAGCAGCCAAGAGCGGGACAGGGCCGGGGAGCTGTTTTTT.